This passage covers 26 T cell receptor beta chains from one sample sequenced in a study of blood T cell repertoires in COVID-19. Profiled with immunoSEQ multiplex PCR; TCRdb holds only in-frame clones, not every one. The repertoire holds some 180,000 clones, with around 85% as singletons. Specimen: PBMCs or T cells enriched from blood (not recorded which). These receptor sequences come from a man aged 35 to 55 who had recovered from COVID-19.

This clone appeared a single time. The chain links TRBV15 to TRBJ2-2; D might be TRBD1 (5 bases). This CDR3 region has 13 residues. Germline V gene lookup returns CDR1 LNHNV and CDR2 YYDKDF (reference sequence). V dropped 6 bases and J dropped 7 bases, with 12 bases sitting between them. This chain's CDR3 is CATRLTGIGELFF. The CDR3 DNA is TGTGCCACCAGGCTTACAGGCATCGGGGAGCTGTTTTTT.

The chain links TRBV3-1 (or the pseudogene TRBV3-2) to TRBJ2-3; D might be TRBD2 (5 bases). V was shortened by 3 bases and J by 7 bases, with 29 bases between the two germline ends. The CDR3 totals 19 residues. CDR1 is LGHDT and CDR2 is YNNKEL in the germline V gene (reference sequence). The DNA of the CDR3 is TGTGCCAGCAGCCAGGATCTACTCATCCCACGGGAAGATAGAAATACGCAGTATTTT. Its protein product is CASSQDLLIPREDRNTQYF.

The rearrangement joins TRBV24-1 to TRBJ2-3; the match to TRBD1 covers 7 bases. The length of the CDR3 is 16 residues. With 4 bases clipped from V and 1 base from J, the junction kept 7 bases outside the gene matches. Germline V gene sequence: CDR1 KGHDR, CDR2 SFDVKD. This CDR3 is CATSDHSGTGTDTQYF. As DNA, the CDR3 is TGTGCCACCAGTGACCACTCCGGGACAGGCACAGATACGCAGTATTTT.

The chain recombines TRBV5-1 with TRBJ1-1; TRBD1 aligns across 8 bases. V was clipped by 3 bases and J by 4 bases; unmatched bases: 5. The CDR3 is made up of 14 amino acids. From germline, CDR1 is SGHRS and CDR2 YFSETQ. The CDR3 DNA sequence: TGCGCCAGCAGCTGGACAGGGAGGAGCACTGAAGCTTTCTTT. As protein: CASSWTGRSTEAFF.

The chain uses TRBV10-3 and TRBJ1-1, with a tentative D call TRBD1 (6 bases). The CDR3 runs 16 residues. Germline V gene lookup returns CDR1 ENHRY and CDR2 SYGVKD. V was clipped by 0 bases and J by 2 bases, with 13 bases between them. This chain's CDR3 is CAISESKGGGNTEAFF. The CDR3 region has the DNA TGTGCCATCAGTGAGTCGAAGGGAGGGGGAAACACTGAAGCTTTCTTT.

V is TRBV19 and J is TRBJ1-5, with 7 nucleotides matching TRBD1. Germline lookup yields CDR1 LNHDA and CDR2 SQIVND (reference sequence). Trimming at V came to 5 bases and at J to 0 bases, leaving 13 bases not matched to a gene. CDR3 size: 18 residues. The CDR3, as DNA: TGTGCCAGTAGTCTACCGGGACAGATCTTTTTTAGCAATCAGCCCCAGCATTTT. Amino acids: CASSLPGQIFFSNQPQHF. The full variable domain, rest sourced from reference TRBV19 and TRBJ1-5, is DGGITQSPKYLFRKEGQNVTLSCEQNLNHDAMYWYRQDPGQGLRLIYYSQIVNDFQKGDIAEGYSVSREKKESFPLTVTSAQKNPTAFYLCASSLPGQIFFSNQPQHFGDGTRLSIL.

The chain links TRBV30 to TRBJ2-7; perhaps TRBD2 as D (5 bases). Germline V gene sequence: CDR1 GTSNPN, CDR2 SVGIG (reference sequence). The V end lost 0 bases, the J end lost 8 bases, and 8 bases lay between the germline ends. This CDR3 contains 11 residues. CDR3 DNA: TGTGCCTGGAGTGTACGAGGGAAGCAGTACTTC. Its protein is CAWSVRGKQYF.

The chain has TRBV10-3 and TRBJ2-2; 14 bases map to TRBD2. Germline V gene data show CDR1 as ENHRY and CDR2 as SYGVKD. V dropped 10 bases and J dropped 4; count of bases not matched to a gene: 14. There are 18 residues in the CDR3. Here the CDR3 reads CATTRGLAGEVGTGELFF. CDR3 nucleotides: TGTGCCACTACCCGGGGACTAGCGGGAGAGGTGGGCACCGGGGAGCTGTTTTTT.

This chain connects TRBV4-1 to TRBJ2-7, with a tentative D call TRBD1 (5 bases). In germline, CDR1 is MGHRA, CDR2 YSYEKL. This CDR3 region has 15 residues. V lost 2 bases to trimming and J lost 1 base, with 12 bases between them. CDR3 nucleotides: TGCGCCAGCAGCCAACAGGGCAGTGAATCCTACGAGCAGTACTTC. It encodes CASSQQGSESYEQYF.

This clone was seen just once. CDR3 sequence: CASSHSLGGTQYF. For the CDR3, the DNA is TGTGCCAGCAGCCACTCCCTCGGGGGGACGCAGTATTTT. The chain links TRBV3-1 (or the pseudogene TRBV3-2) to TRBJ2-3; 7 nucleotides match TRBD2. Germline V lookup: CDR1 LGHDT, CDR2 YNNKEL (reference sequence). CDR3 size: 13 residues. The J segment lost 9 bases and the V segment lost 3 bases, leaving 6 bases of the junction unmatched.

DNA of the CDR3: TGTGCCAGCGTCGGAGGACAGATCGAGCAGTACTTC. Protein: CASVGGQIEQYF. The V and J genes are TRBV28 and TRBJ2-7; the D gene is possibly TRBD1 (6 bases). Between the trimmed V and J ends, which lost 8 bases and 6 bases, there was a span of 14 bases. Germline loops: CDR1 MDHEN, CDR2 SYDVKM. This CDR3 is built from 12 residues.

The chain recombines TRBV11-3 with TRBJ2-1, with D tentatively TRBD1 (6 bases). The germline V gene has CDR1 SGHNT and CDR2 YENEEA. Trimming took off 2 bases at V and 6 bases at J, with 11 bases between the two ends. The CDR3 is 14 amino acids. CDR3 bases: TGTGCCAGCAGCTTATCACAGGGTTTCAATGAGCAGTTCTTC. This encodes CASSLSQGFNEQFF.

The V call is TRBV9, the J call TRBJ1-5, with a possible D match to TRBD1 (6 bases). Germline CDR1 is SGDLS and CDR2 is YYNGEE. The V and J ends lost 7 bases and 9 bases respectively, with 14 bases between them. The CDR3 sequence is 12 residues long. Here the CDR3 DNA reads TGTGCCAGCGGAGGGGGGGATAGGCCCCAGCATTTT. Protein product: CASGGGDRPQHF.

This chain uses TRBV3-1 (or the pseudogene TRBV3-2) with TRBJ1-6; no definite D call. The CDR3 is made up of 13 amino acids. The V gene lost 4 bases and the J gene lost 7 bases, with 8 bases spanning the gap. Per the germline V gene, CDR1 is LGHDT and CDR2 is YNNKEL (reference sequence). The CDR3 DNA reads as TGTGCCAGCAGCCCTTCGGAGAATTCACCCCTCCACTTT. Residues: CASSPSENSPLHF.

In its sample, this clone was seen once. The rearrangement uses TRBV5-6 and TRBJ2-1; no definite D call. The CDR3 contains 15 residues. Germline V lookup: CDR1 SGHDT, CDR2 YYEEEE. The V end was cut by 6 bases, the J end by 0 bases, with 13 bases between. The CDR3 loop is CASTDSRPSYNEQFF. The CDR3 nucleotides are TGTGCCAGCACCGACTCACGTCCCTCCTACAATGAGCAGTTCTTC. Looking up the rest from reference TRBV5-6 and TRBJ2-1 gives the full variable domain: DAGVTQSPTHLIKTRGQQVTLRCSPKSGHDTVSWYQQALGQGPQFIFQYYEEEERQRGNFPDRFSGHQFPNYSSELNVNALLLGDSALYLCASTDSRPSYNEQFFGPGTRLTVL.

CDR3 in amino acids: CASRRDDYGYTF. CDR3 DNA sequence: TGTGCCAGTAGGCGGGACGACTATGGCTACACCTTC. V gene TRBV19 combines with J gene TRBJ1-2, with D tentatively TRBD1 (5 bases). CDR3 length: 12 residues. Germline V gene sequence: CDR1 LNHDA, CDR2 SQIVND (reference sequence). Trimming removed 6 bases at V and 3 bases at J, with 8 bases between. The whole variable domain, filled in from reference TRBV19 and TRBJ1-2, reads DGGITQSPKYLFRKEGQNVTLSCEQNLNHDAMYWYRQDPGQGLRLIYYSQIVNDFQKGDIAEGYSVSREKKESFPLTVTSAQKNPTAFYLCASRRDDYGYTFGSGTRLTVV.

This chain joins TRBV28 and TRBJ1-1, with a possible D match to TRBD1 (5 bases). V lost 5 bases and J 1 base, leaving 17 bases between the germline ends. The CDR3 contains 16 residues. Germline lookup yields CDR1 MDHEN and CDR2 SYDVKM. Written as DNA, the CDR3 is TGTGCCAGCAGTACGCCCAGGGAGGGTTCGAACACTGAAGCTTTCTTT. Amino acids: CASSTPREGSNTEAFF. Drawing the rest from reference TRBV28 and TRBJ1-1, the complete variable domain is DVKVTQSSRYLVKRTGEKVFLECVQDMDHENMFWYRQDPGLGLRLIYFSYDVKMKEKGDIPEGYSVSREKKERFSLILESASTNQTSMYLCASSTPREGSNTEAFFGQGTRLTVV.

The rearrangement uses TRBV7-9 and TRBJ1-4; tentative D call: TRBD1 (5 bases). Per the germline V gene, CDR1 is SEHNR and CDR2 is FQNEAQ (reference sequence). CDR3 length equals 12 residues. Trimming took 3 bases from V and 12 from J, leaving 11 bases between them. CDR3 protein: CASSFGGGELFF. The CDR3 DNA reads as TGTGCCAGCAGCTTCGGGGGTGGAGAACTGTTTTTT.

The J gene is TRBJ1-5, the V gene TRBV5-8, with no clear D. Germline CDR1 reads SGHTS; CDR2 reads YDEGEE. The V gene lost 4 bases and the J gene lost 5 bases, with 13 bases spanning the gap. The CDR3 is 14 amino acids. The CDR3 here is CASSPQYKDQPQHF. In DNA form, the CDR3 reads TGTGCCAGCAGCCCACAATACAAAGATCAGCCCCAGCATTTT. Full variable domain (remainder filled in from reference TRBV5-8 and TRBJ1-5): EAGVTQSPTHLIKTRGQQATLRCSPISGHTSVYWYQQALGLGLQFLLWYDEGEERNRGNFPPRFSGRQFPNYSSELNVNALELEDSALYLCASSPQYKDQPQHFGDGTRLSIL.

The gene calls are TRBV5-1 and TRBJ2-3, with D possibly being TRBD2 (5 bases). Germline values: CDR1 SGHRS, CDR2 YFSETQ. Trimming took 3 bases from V and 3 from J, leaving 14 bases between them. The CDR3 spans 15 residues. The CDR3 DNA sequence: TGCGCCAGCAGCTGGGCCCGGGGAGCAACAGATACGCAGTATTTT. It is translated as CASSWARGATDTQYF.

The chain combines TRBV11-2 with TRBJ2-5; 13 bases align to TRBD2. The V gene's germline CDR1 is SGHAT and CDR2 FQNNGV. This CDR3 has 18 amino acids. J was trimmed by 4 bases and V by 4 bases; bases with no gene match: 12. The CDR3 loop reads CASSSPGLAGVVGETQYF. As DNA, the CDR3 is TGTGCCAGCAGCTCCCCCGGACTAGCGGGAGTTGTCGGAGAGACCCAGTACTTC.

This sequence joins TRBV18 and TRBJ1-1, with D perhaps TRBD1 (6 bases). Trimming removed 5 bases at V and 0 bases at J, with 13 bases between. CDR1 and CDR2 from the germline V gene are KGHSH and LQKENI. The CDR3 contains 15 residues. The CDR3 region has the DNA TGTGCCAGCTCAATCAGGGGTAACATGAACACTGAAGCTTTCTTT. This codes for CASSIRGNMNTEAFF.

This clone has only a few counts. The chain uses TRBV3-1 (or the pseudogene TRBV3-2) and TRBJ2-2, with D possibly being TRBD2 (6 bases). Germline V CDR1 and CDR2: LGHDT, YNNKEL (reference sequence). The CDR3 spans 16 residues. V lost 5 bases and J 3 bases, leaving 16 bases between the germline ends. CDR3: CASSSVGGVDTGELFF. The DNA of the CDR3 is TGTGCCAGCAGCTCCGTAGGCGGGGTGGACACCGGGGAGCTGTTTTTT.

J is TRBJ2-6 and V is TRBV19; the D gene is possibly TRBD1 (6 bases). Germline-derived CDR1 and CDR2 are LNHDA and SQIVND (reference sequence). The CDR3 is made up of 16 amino acids. Trimming took 7 bases from V and 0 from J, leaving 13 bases between them. CDR3 nucleotide sequence: TGTGCCAGTAACGATCGACAGGCCTCTGGGGCCAACGTCCTGACTTTC. Translation: CASNDRQASGANVLTF.

The V gene is TRBV2, the J gene TRBJ1-1; D might be TRBD1 (6 bases). The CDR3 totals 14 residues. Germline V CDR1 and CDR2: SNHLY, FYNNEI. V was shortened by 5 bases and J by 0 bases, with 10 bases between the two germline ends. CDR3 sequence: CASSLGQMNTEAFF. Written as DNA, the CDR3 is TGTGCCAGCAGTCTCGGACAGATGAACACTGAAGCTTTCTTT.

This clone has only one observation. V usage is TRBV5-1 and J usage is TRBJ2-1, with D unclear. Germline loops: CDR1 SGHRS, CDR2 YFSETQ. The CDR3 extends over 14 amino acids. V gave up 0 bases and J gave up 0 bases, with 4 bases separating them. CDR3 region: CASSLVSSYNEQFF. CDR3 nucleotides: TGCGCCAGCAGCTTGGTTAGCTCCTACAATGAGCAGTTCTTC.